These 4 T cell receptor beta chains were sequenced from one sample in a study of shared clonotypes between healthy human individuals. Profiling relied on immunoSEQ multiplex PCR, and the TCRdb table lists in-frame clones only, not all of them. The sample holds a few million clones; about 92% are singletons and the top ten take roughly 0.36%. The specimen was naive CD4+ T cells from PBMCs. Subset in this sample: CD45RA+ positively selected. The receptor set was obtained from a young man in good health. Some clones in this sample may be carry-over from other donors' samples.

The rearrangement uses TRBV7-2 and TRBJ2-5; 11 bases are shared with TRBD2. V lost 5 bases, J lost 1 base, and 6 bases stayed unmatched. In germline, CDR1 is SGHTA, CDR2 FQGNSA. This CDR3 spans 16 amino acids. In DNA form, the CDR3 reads TGTGCCAGCAGCGTCGGACTAGCGGGCCCCCAAGAGACCCAGTACTTC. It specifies CASSVGLAGPQETQYF.

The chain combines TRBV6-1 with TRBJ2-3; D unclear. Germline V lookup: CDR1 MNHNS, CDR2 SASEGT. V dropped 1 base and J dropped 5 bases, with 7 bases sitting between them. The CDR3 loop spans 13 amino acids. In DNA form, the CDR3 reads TGTGCCAGCAGTGAAGATGCGCTAGATACGCAGTATTTT. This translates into CASSEDALDTQYF.

The CDR3 region is CASSPMGTNTGELFF. The CDR3 nucleotides read TGCGCCAGCAGCCCCATGGGGACAAACACCGGGGAGCTGTTTTTT. The rearrangement uses TRBV5-1 and TRBJ2-2; TRBD1 is a possible D gene (6 bases). Germline V gene lookup returns CDR1 SGHRS and CDR2 YFSETQ. CDR3 length equals 15 residues. V was shortened by 4 bases and J by 2 bases, with 12 bases between the two germline ends. The variable domain in full, completed from reference TRBV5-1 and TRBJ2-2, reads KAGVTQTPRYLIKTRGQQVTLSCSPISGHRSVSWYQQTPGQGLQFLFEYFSETQRNKGNFPGRFSGRQFSNSRSEMNVSTLELGDSALYLCASSPMGTNTGELFFGEGSRLTVL.

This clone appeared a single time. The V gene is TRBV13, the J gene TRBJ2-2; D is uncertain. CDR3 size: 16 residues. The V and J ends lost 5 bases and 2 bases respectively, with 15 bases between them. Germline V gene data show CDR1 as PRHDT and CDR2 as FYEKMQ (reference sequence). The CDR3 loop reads CASSPLNTGNTGELFF. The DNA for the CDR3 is TGTGCCAGCAGCCCCCTTAACACCGGAAACACCGGGGAGCTGTTTTTT.